The 29 T cell receptor beta chains below were found in one sample sequenced in a study of cytomegalovirus exposure and HLA in healthy donors. The PCR made use of 60 Vbeta and 13 Jbeta primers. The repertoire was sequenced with immunoSEQ multiplex PCR; TCRdb's copy has only in-frame clones and lacks some. The table has over 150,000 clones, 79% seen once. Source material: PBMCs. Every receptor here comes from a man aged 30 to 39 in good health and CMV-seropositive.

The chain is built from TRBV11-3 and TRBJ2-5; TRBD2 matches at 7 bases. J gave up 3 bases and V 5 bases, and 3 bases lay outside the gene matches. This CDR3 region has 13 residues. Germline CDR1 and CDR2: SGHNT and YENEEA. CDR3 residues: CASSPGLEETQYF. DNA of the CDR3: TGTGCCAGCAGCCCCGGACTAGAAGAGACCCAGTACTTC.

The chain has TRBV30 and TRBJ2-7, with a weak D call TRBD1 (6 bases). Trimming cost V 5 bases and J 1 base, with 15 bases left between them. From germline, CDR1 is GTSNPN and CDR2 SVGIG (reference sequence). CDR3 length: 14 amino acids. For the CDR3, the DNA is TGTGCCTGGGGAAACTTAGGACAGTCCTACGAGCAGTACTTC. Its translation: CAWGNLGQSYEQYF.

The J gene is TRBJ2-1, the V gene TRBV27, with 8 bases fitting TRBD1. After removal of 3 bases from V and 13 bases from J, the junction contained 8 bases not matched to a gene. The germline V gene has CDR1 MNHEY and CDR2 SMNVEV (reference sequence). The CDR3 loop spans 13 amino acids. CDR3 DNA: TGTGCCAGCAGTTTGTATAACGACAGGGGTCAGTTCTTC. Protein: CASSLYNDRGQFF.

The chain couples TRBV25-1 to TRBJ1-2, with D possibly TRBD1 on 5 matching bases. Germline loops: CDR1 MGHDK, CDR2 SYGVNS. The V and J ends lost 9 bases and 4 bases respectively, with 18 bases between them. The CDR3 is made up of 14 amino acids. The CDR3 bases are TGTGCCAGTGGAACAGGAAAGGACCTCTATGGCTACACCTTC. Its translation is CASGTGKDLYGYTF.

The V and J genes are TRBV2 and TRBJ2-1; 10 bases agree with TRBD2. V gave up 11 bases and J gave up 4 bases; unmatched junction bases: 8. The CDR3 runs 14 residues. Germline V CDR1 and CDR2: SNHLY, FYNNEI. Written as DNA, the CDR3 is TGTGCCCGCAAAGGACTAGCGGCATACAATGAGCAGTTCTTC. Its translation is CARKGLAAYNEQFF.

The V gene is TRBV6-1, the J gene TRBJ2-3, with D possibly being TRBD2 (7 bases). The V end was cut by 7 bases, the J end by 5 bases, with 19 bases between. CDR3 length: 15 amino acids. Per germline, CDR1 MNHNS and CDR2 SASEGT. CDR3 bases: TGTGCCAGCACCGAGGGGGGGGCTGGGAAAGATACGCAGTATTTT. It specifies CASTEGGAGKDTQYF.

The chain uses TRBV7-8 and TRBJ1-6; a possible D gene is TRBD1 (5 bases). The germline V gene encodes CDR1 SGHVS and CDR2 FQNEAQ. CDR3 size: 13 residues. The V end lost 5 bases, the J end lost 7 bases, and 9 bases lay between the germline ends. The CDR3 sequence: CASSPGGNSPLHF. CDR3 nucleotide sequence: TGTGCCAGCAGCCCCGGGGGGAATTCACCCCTCCACTTT.

There are a few counts of this clone. This chain joins TRBV30 and TRBJ1-3; perhaps TRBD1 as D (5 bases). Trimming stripped 1 base from V and 1 base from J, with 5 bases between. Germline CDR1 is GTSNPN and CDR2 is SVGIG (reference sequence). The CDR3 sequence is 13 residues long. In DNA, the CDR3 is TGTGCCTGGAGTGCAGGGTCTGGAAACACCATATATTTT. Translating it yields CAWSAGSGNTIYF.

CDR3 sequence (DNA): TGTGCCAGCAGCCCCGACAGAGCCACCGGGGAGCTGTTTTTT. Its translation: CASSPDRATGELFF. V usage is TRBV6-1 and J usage is TRBJ2-2; the D gene is possibly TRBD1 (5 bases). Trimming stripped 6 bases from V and 4 bases from J, with 12 bases between. From germline, CDR1 is MNHNS and CDR2 SASEGT. The length of the CDR3 is 14 residues.

This clone has only a few counts. The chain joins TRBV12-5 to TRBJ2-1; tentatively, D is TRBD1 (5 bases). The CDR3 is 17 amino acids. V dropped 7 bases and J dropped 8 bases, with 27 bases sitting between them. Germline lookup yields CDR1 LGHNT and CDR2 FRNRAP. Here the CDR3 reads CASALSLGSRVNDEQFF. CDR3 DNA: TGTGCTAGTGCCTTGTCCCTAGGGTCCAGGGTAAACGATGAGCAGTTCTTC.

This clone was seen a few times. The chain joins TRBV5-1 to TRBJ2-7; 9 positions agree with TRBD1. Trimming removed 4 bases from V and 7 bases from J; junction bases left unmatched: 12. The CDR3 totals 15 residues. Germline CDR1 reads SGHRS; CDR2 reads YFSETQ. The CDR3 sequence is CASSPAGTGIIEQYF. DNA of the CDR3: TGCGCCAGCAGCCCGGCCGGGACAGGGATCATAGAGCAGTACTTC.

V and J are TRBV6-5 and TRBJ2-1; D is perhaps TRBD1 (5 bases). In germline, CDR1 is MNHEY, CDR2 SVGAGI. V was cut by 7 bases and J by 4 bases, with 14 bases left in between. The CDR3 length is 14 residues. CDR3 amino acids: CASMRQRPYNEQFF. As DNA, the CDR3 is TGTGCCAGCATGCGACAGAGACCATACAATGAGCAGTTCTTC.

The chain has TRBV7-9 and TRBJ1-1, with D tentatively TRBD1 (5 bases). Trimming left V 5 bases short and J 1 base short, with 11 bases between. The V gene's germline CDR1 is SEHNR and CDR2 FQNEAQ (reference sequence). The CDR3 extends over 14 amino acids. The CDR3 spells CASSLQVSNTEAFF. CDR3 nucleotide sequence: TGTGCCAGCAGCCTACAGGTCTCGAACACTGAAGCTTTCTTT.

CDR3 DNA: TGCGCCAGCAGCCAAGATAGGGGACAGTGGGTCCCCCTCCACTTT. Translation: CASSQDRGQWVPLHF. The chain is built from TRBV4-3 and TRBJ1-6; TRBD1 aligns across 7 bases. The germline V gene has CDR1 LGHNA and CDR2 YSLEER. Trimming removed 0 bases from V and 13 bases from J; junction bases left unmatched: 9. There are 15 residues in the CDR3.

This clone was seen more than once but under ten times. The CDR3 reads CASSEWTEPGYEQYF. The CDR3 nucleotides are TGTGCCAGCAGTGAATGGACAGAACCAGGGTACGAGCAGTACTTC. The chain has TRBV6-1 and TRBJ2-7, with D possibly being TRBD1 (6 bases). Germline assignment: CDR1 MNHNS and CDR2 SASEGT. The V end lost 2 bases, the J end lost 4 bases, and 15 bases lay between the germline ends. The CDR3 is made up of 15 amino acids.

The table lists this clone with a few counts. The V call is TRBV18, the J call TRBJ2-1; D possibly corresponds to TRBD2 (5 bases). V dropped 4 bases and J dropped 8 bases, with 9 bases sitting between them. The germline CDR1 and CDR2 sequences are KGHSH and LQKENI. This CDR3 contains 12 residues. The CDR3 region is CASSRTGDEQFF. The DNA for the CDR3 is TGTGCCAGCTCACGGACCGGGGATGAGCAGTTCTTC.

This chain uses TRBV14 with TRBJ2-7, with 9 bases aligning to TRBD1. CDR1 SGHDN and CDR2 FVKESK come from the germline V gene. The ends lost 4 bases at V and 5 bases at J; junction bases unmatched: 9. The CDR3 length is 15 residues. The CDR3, as DNA: TGTGCCAGCAGCCGTCAACAGGGGGCTTGGGACGAGCAGTACTTC. Its protein is CASSRQQGAWDEQYF.

This clone was seen only once. V and J are TRBV30 and TRBJ1-2; D call uncertain. The germline gives CDR1 GTSNPN, CDR2 SVGIG (reference sequence). The CDR3 runs 12 residues. V was pared by 3 bases and J by 4 bases, with 9 bases between. In nucleotides, the CDR3 is TGTGCCTGGAGACAATTATCCTATGGCTACACCTTC. This translates into CAWRQLSYGYTF.

The V gene is TRBV18, the J gene TRBJ2-7, with TRBD1 matching over 9 bases. The length of the CDR3 is 13 residues. The germline V gene encodes CDR1 KGHSH and CDR2 LQKENI. With 8 bases clipped from V and 2 bases from J, the junction kept 4 bases outside the gene matches. CDR3 bases: TGTGCCAGCCAGGGGGACAGGGCCTACGAGCAGTACTTC. Residues: CASQGDRAYEQYF. Together with reference TRBV18 and TRBJ2-7, the CDR3 gives the full variable domain: NAGVMQNPRHLVRRRGQEARLRCSPMKGHSHVYWYRQLPEEGLKFMVYLQKENIIDESGMPKERFSAEFPKEGPSILRIQQVVRGDSAAYFCASQGDRAYEQYFGPGTRLTVT.

This chain uses TRBV5-4 with TRBJ1-6, with D tentatively TRBD1 (5 bases). V was trimmed by 0 bases and J by 9 bases, leaving 13 bases between them. The CDR3 length is 15 residues. Per the germline V gene, CDR1 is SGHNT and CDR2 is YYREEE (reference sequence). The CDR3 DNA follows: TGTGCCAGCAGCTTGGAGTCCGGGGGTGGTTCACCCCTCCACTTT. This codes for CASSLESGGGSPLHF.

In this sample, this clone turned up once. The chain is built from TRBV30 and TRBJ2-5; 14 bases agree with TRBD2. Per germline, CDR1 GTSNPN and CDR2 SVGIG (reference sequence). The CDR3 extends over 17 amino acids. V trimming: 2 bases; J trimming: 5 bases; junction bases outside the gene matches: 10. The CDR3 bases are TGTGCCTGGAGTCCAAGGACTAGCGGGGGGTCGCGGGAGACCCAGTACTTC. It yields the protein CAWSPRTSGGSRETQYF.

CDR3 in DNA: TGTGCCAGCAGCCCGCGCCGGTTAACAGAAGCCTACGAGCAGTACTTC. It is translated as CASSPRRLTEAYEQYF. The rearrangement uses TRBV7-8 and TRBJ2-7, with unresolved D. Germline values: CDR1 SGHVS, CDR2 FQNEAQ. This CDR3 is built from 16 residues. V shed 5 bases and J shed 2 bases, with 19 bases lying between them.

This chain connects TRBV7-9 to TRBJ1-1, with TRBD1 matching over 9 bases. The CDR3 length is 14 residues. V shed 3 bases and J 6 bases; nucleotides not matched to a gene: 5. From germline, CDR1 is SEHNR and CDR2 FQNEAQ (reference sequence). The DNA of the CDR3 is TGTGCCAGCAGCTTTCGACAGGGGGTTTCTGAAGCTTTCTTT. Its protein is CASSFRQGVSEAFF.

This chain joins TRBV4-3 and TRBJ2-7, with 11 bases that match TRBD1. The V gene end was trimmed by 1 base and the J gene end by 5 bases; junction bases not matched to a gene: 4. Germline-derived CDR1 and CDR2 are LGHNA and YSLEER. The length of the CDR3 is 15 residues. The CDR3 spells CASSQVGTGGNEQYF. CDR3 nucleotides: TGCGCCAGCAGCCAAGTCGGGACAGGGGGAAACGAGCAGTACTTC.

CDR3 loop: CASSGQGASGNTIYF. The CDR3 DNA reads TGTGCCAGCAGTGGACAGGGAGCCTCCGGAAACACCATATATTTT. This chain uses TRBV2 with TRBJ1-3; 7 nucleotides align to TRBD1. Germline assignment: CDR1 SNHLY and CDR2 FYNNEI. V was clipped by 4 bases and J by 4 bases; unmatched bases: 7. CDR3 length: 15 residues. The whole variable domain, remainder taken from reference TRBV2 and TRBJ1-3, is EPEVTQTPSHQVTQMGQEVILRCVPISNHLYFYWYRQILGQKVEFLVSFYNNEISEKSEIFDDQFSVERPDGSNFTLKIRSTKLEDSAMYFCASSGQGASGNTIYFGEGSWLTVV.

The rearrangement joins TRBV13 to TRBJ2-1, with D perhaps matching TRBD1 (5 bases). V dropped 5 bases and J dropped 4 bases, with 6 bases sitting between them. This CDR3 comprises 12 residues. Germline V gene data show CDR1 as PRHDT and CDR2 as FYEKMQ (reference sequence). The CDR3 DNA reads TGTGCCAGCAGCGGACAATACAATGAGCAGTTCTTC. Residues: CASSGQYNEQFF. The entire variable domain, with the rest obtained from reference TRBV13 and TRBJ2-1, is as follows: AAGVIQSPRHLIKEKRETATLKCYPIPRHDTVYWYQQGPGQDPQFLISFYEKMQSDKGSIPDRFSAQQFSDYHSELNMSSLELGDSALYFCASSGQYNEQFFGPGTRLTVL.

This sequence joins TRBV28 and TRBJ2-6; D unresolved. V lost 5 bases to trimming and J lost 1 base, with 12 bases between them. Germline CDR1 is MDHEN and CDR2 is SYDVKM. The length of the CDR3 is 16 residues. The CDR3 DNA reads TGTGCCAGCAGTCACCTCGGTAGATCTGGGGCCAACGTCCTGACTTTC. This gives the protein CASSHLGRSGANVLTF.

The V gene is TRBV7-8, the J gene TRBJ2-1, with 9 positions matching TRBD1. The CDR3 has 14 amino acids. Per germline, CDR1 SGHVS and CDR2 FQNEAQ. The ends lost 1 base at V and 6 bases at J; junction bases unmatched: 1. This CDR3 is CASSLDRGRNEQFF. The CDR3 coding sequence is TGTGCCAGCAGCTTAGACAGGGGGCGCAATGAGCAGTTCTTC.

This clone was counted a few times. The chain uses TRBV30 and TRBJ1-4, with D perhaps matching TRBD1 (5 bases). With 8 bases removed from V and 8 bases from J, the gap between germline ends came to 18 bases. Germline lookup yields CDR1 GTSNPN and CDR2 SVGIG (reference sequence). The CDR3 loop spans 13 amino acids. CDR3 residues: CALGNMGREKLFF. In DNA form, the CDR3 reads TGTGCCCTTGGGAATATGGGGCGGGAAAAACTGTTTTTT.